Shown below are 28 T cell receptor beta chains from a single sample sequenced in a study of T cells after yellow fever vaccination. Via MiXCR, TCRdb re-called the 5' RACE reads, giving one row per CDR3 protein. The sample consists of about 300,000 distinct CDR3 sequences, about 10% of them appearing once. The sample in question was CD4+ T cells sorted from PBMCs, obtained 5 days after the yellow fever booster vaccination. The source is a man between 18 and 29 years old who received the YFV17D yellow fever vaccine.

This clonotype was seen at least ten times. This sequence joins TRBV7-2 and TRBJ2-2, with unresolved D. Trimming removed 3 bases at V and 7 bases at J, with 9 bases between. From germline, CDR1 is SGHTA and CDR2 FQGNSA. The CDR3 covers 13 residues. The CDR3 nucleotides are TGTGCCAGCAGCTTTGTGCGGAACGGGGAGCTGTTTTTT. It yields the protein CASSFVRNGELFF.

This clonotype was seen only a few times. The chain uses TRBV4-3 and TRBJ1-2; 7 bases are shared with TRBD1. The V gene end was trimmed by 2 bases and the J gene end by 9 bases; junction bases not matched to a gene: 9. This CDR3 has 14 residues. Germline CDR1 reads LGHNA; CDR2 reads YSLEER. Here the CDR3 DNA reads TGCGCCAGCAGCCAAAGGGCCACAGGGGCGAGCTACACCTTC. Translated: CASSQRATGASYTF.

The CDR3 bases are TGTGCCATTATAGCGGGGGGGCTTATCACAGATACGCAGTATTTT. Protein sequence: CAIIAGGLITDTQYF. The chain has TRBV6-1 and TRBJ2-3; 11 bases are shared with TRBD2. CDR1 is MNHNS and CDR2 is SASEGT in the germline V gene. After removal of 10 bases from V and 2 bases from J, the junction contained 8 bases not matched to a gene. This CDR3 has 15 amino acids.

This clonotype was detected a few times. J is TRBJ2-5 and V is TRBV5-1; 10 bases are a match to TRBD2. V was pared by 1 base and J by 3 bases, with 3 bases of the junction left unmatched. Per the germline V gene, CDR1 is SGHRS and CDR2 is YFSETQ. The CDR3 consists of 15 residues. CDR3 sequence: CASSLFLAGEETQYF. The CDR3 nucleotides are TGCGCCAGCAGCTTGTTTCTAGCGGGGGAAGAGACCCAGTACTTC.

This clonotype was counted only a few times. The chain combines TRBV18 with TRBJ1-4; D uncertain. Trimming cost V 2 bases and J 4 bases, with 8 bases left between them. The CDR3 extends over 14 amino acids. The germline gives CDR1 KGHSH, CDR2 LQKENI. Here the CDR3 DNA reads TGTGCCAGCTCACCATCGAAAGTTAATGAAAAACTGTTTTTT. Its protein product is CASSPSKVNEKLFF. Variable domain in full (rest from reference TRBV18 and TRBJ1-4): NAGVMQNPRHLVRRRGQEARLRCSPMKGHSHVYWYRQLPEEGLKFMVYLQKENIIDESGMPKERFSAEFPKEGPSILRIQQVVRGDSAAYFCASSPSKVNEKLFFGSGTQLSVL.

V gene TRBV19 combines with J gene TRBJ2-2; tentative D call: TRBD1 (6 bases). Germline V gene data show CDR1 as LNHDA and CDR2 as SQIVND (reference sequence). This CDR3 has 14 amino acids. Trimming stripped 8 bases from V and 5 bases from J, with 15 bases between. The DNA for the CDR3 is TGTGCCAGTCGATATACAGGGTTGACCGGGGAGCTGTTTTTT. Amino acids: CASRYTGLTGELFF. Drawing the rest from reference TRBV19 and TRBJ2-2, the complete variable domain is DGGITQSPKYLFRKEGQNVTLSCEQNLNHDAMYWYRQDPGQGLRLIYYSQIVNDFQKGDIAEGYSVSREKKESFPLTVTSAQKNPTAFYLCASRYTGLTGELFFGEGSRLTVL.

The chain is built from TRBV6-5 and TRBJ2-2; D assignment may be TRBD1 or TRBD2 (5 bases each). V gave up 4 bases and J gave up 6 bases, with 15 bases separating them. The CDR3 length is 15 residues. Germline CDR1 reads MNHEY; CDR2 reads SVGAGI. Here the CDR3 reads CASSWGPSSPGELFF. DNA for the CDR3: TGTGCCAGCAGTTGGGGACCCTCGTCCCCCGGGGAGCTGTTTTTT.

This clonotype has only one observation. In DNA form, the CDR3 reads TGTGCCAGCAGCCAAGGTACAGAGGAGCAAAGGACTGAAGCTTTCTTT. Protein sequence: CASSQGTEEQRTEAFF. This chain uses TRBV3-1 with TRBJ1-1; no clear D. Germline-derived CDR1 and CDR2 are LGHDT and YNNKEL (reference sequence). Trimming removed 1 base at V and 5 bases at J, with 17 bases between. This CDR3 contains 16 residues.

The table lists this clonotype with many counts. V usage is TRBV12-3 or TRBV12-4 and J usage is TRBJ2-3; D is ambiguous. This CDR3 region has 14 residues. V shed 5 bases and J shed 0 bases, with 9 bases lying between them. In DNA form, the CDR3 reads TGTGCCAGCAGTAGCCTTGTTAGCACAGATACGCAGTATTTT. Encoded protein: CASSSLVSTDTQYF.

This clonotype was seen more than once but under ten times. V is TRBV10-3 and J is TRBJ1-1, with 9 nucleotides matching TRBD1. The germline V gene encodes CDR1 ENHRY and CDR2 SYGVKD. J gave up 5 bases and V 8 bases, and 6 bases lay outside the gene matches. This CDR3 has 13 residues. The CDR3: CAIGTTGGTEAFF. The CDR3 DNA follows: TGTGCCATCGGAACGACAGGGGGTACTGAAGCTTTCTTT.

This clonotype came up many times. The J gene is TRBJ1-1, the V gene TRBV7-6; possible D gene TRBD1, 5 bases. CDR1 and CDR2 from the germline V gene are SGHVS and FNYEAQ. The CDR3 loop spans 16 amino acids. Trimming cost V 1 base and J 3 bases, with 15 bases left between them. CDR3 DNA sequence: TGTGCCAGCAGCTTAGTTTACGGGGGGAGAGACACTGAAGCTTTCTTT. Encoded protein: CASSLVYGGRDTEAFF.

In its sample, this clonotype was seen a few times. The V and J genes are TRBV10-3 and TRBJ2-5, with a possible D match to TRBD2 (6 bases). Germline CDR1 ENHRY, CDR2 SYGVKD. The CDR3 covers 13 residues. Trimming stripped 6 bases from V and 2 bases from J, with 10 bases between. CDR3 DNA sequence: TGTGCCATCAGGGGTAGCGGACAAGAGACCCAGTACTTC. It yields the protein CAIRGSGQETQYF.

This clonotype was detected ten times or more. The chain employs TRBV5-1 and TRBJ2-5; D is uncertain. CDR3 length: 12 residues. Trimming cost V 7 bases and J 3 bases, with 10 bases left between them. From germline, CDR1 is SGHRS and CDR2 YFSETQ. CDR3 coding DNA: TGCGCCAGCCCCTATATTGAAGAGACCCAGTACTTC. Translation gives CASPYIEETQYF.

The chain is built from TRBV5-1 and TRBJ1-1, with TRBD1 identical over 7 bases. With V trimmed by 4 bases and J by 4 bases, 13 bases remained unmatched. Germline V lookup: CDR1 SGHRS, CDR2 YFSETQ. The CDR3 contains 16 residues. The chain's CDR3 is CASSPTTNRGGTEAFF. CDR3 nucleotides: TGCGCCAGCAGCCCAACAACAAACAGGGGCGGCACTGAAGCTTTCTTT.

This clonotype has only a few counts. This chain uses TRBV5-1 with TRBJ2-1; 7 positions agree with TRBD2. The CDR3 has 18 residues. After removal of 0 bases from V and 2 bases from J, the junction contained 11 bases not matched to a gene. Germline V lookup: CDR1 SGHRS, CDR2 YFSETQ. For the CDR3, the DNA is TGCGCCAGCAGCTTGGGGGTGTGGGACTACCCTCCCTACAATGAGCAGTTCTTC. Its protein is CASSLGVWDYPPYNEQFF. Filled out from reference TRBV5-1 and TRBJ2-1, the complete variable domain reads KAGVTQTPRYLIKTRGQQVTLSCSPISGHRSVSWYQQTPGQGLQFLFEYFSETQRNKGNFPGRFSGRQFSNSRSEMNVSTLELGDSALYLCASSLGVWDYPPYNEQFFGPGTRLTVL.

This clonotype was seen a few times. The chain couples TRBV6-4 to TRBJ2-7; possible D gene TRBD1, 6 bases. The CDR3 is made up of 16 amino acids. Trimming took 2 bases from V and 3 from J, leaving 17 bases between them. Germline CDR1 and CDR2: MRHNA and SNTAGT. The CDR3 here is CASSDPGHRDYYEQYF. The DNA for the CDR3 is TGTGCCAGCAGTGACCCCGGACACAGGGATTACTACGAGCAGTACTTC.

This clonotype was observed a few times. The chain employs TRBV5-1 and TRBJ1-2; 7 bases fit TRBD1. V dropped 4 bases and J dropped 7; count of bases not matched to a gene: 7. Germline lookup yields CDR1 SGHRS and CDR2 YFSETQ. The CDR3 is made up of 13 amino acids. CDR3: CASSGRGLGGYTF. CDR3 nucleotides: TGCGCCAGCAGCGGAAGGGGGCTGGGTGGCTACACCTTC.

This clonotype was seen ten or more times. This chain joins TRBV24-1 and TRBJ1-2; perhaps TRBD1 as D (5 bases). CDR3 length: 14 amino acids. V was shortened by 4 bases and J by 5 bases, with 13 bases between the two germline ends. Germline-derived CDR1 and CDR2 are KGHDR and SFDVKD. DNA for the CDR3: TGTGCCACCAGTGACGCGAACAAGGGGTATGGCTACACCTTC. Translating it yields CATSDANKGYGYTF.

This clonotype was detected only a few times. The V call is TRBV18, the J call TRBJ1-1; D remains unclear. CDR1 and CDR2 from the germline V gene are KGHSH and LQKENI. V lost 3 bases, J lost 0 bases, and 11 bases lay in between. This CDR3 region has 15 residues. The CDR3 protein is CASSPQELMNTEAFF. The CDR3 coding sequence is TGTGCCAGCTCACCTCAGGAGCTAATGAACACTGAAGCTTTCTTT. Using reference TRBV18 and TRBJ1-1 for the parts outside the CDR3, the full variable domain is NAGVMQNPRHLVRRRGQEARLRCSPMKGHSHVYWYRQLPEEGLKFMVYLQKENIIDESGMPKERFSAEFPKEGPSILRIQQVVRGDSAAYFCASSPQELMNTEAFFGQGTRLTVV.

This clonotype was observed a handful of times. The rearrangement uses TRBV24-1 and TRBJ2-1; maybe TRBD2 (5 bases). Trimming took 1 base from V and 8 from J, leaving 14 bases between them. CDR3 length: 15 amino acids. Germline V gene sequence: CDR1 KGHDR, CDR2 SFDVKD. The CDR3 DNA sequence: TGTGCCACCAGTGATTTATCGAGGGTGGGCGATGAGCAGTTCTTC. Residues: CATSDLSRVGDEQFF.

This chain connects TRBV19 to TRBJ2-2; possibly TRBD1 for D (5 bases). The ends were cut back, 8 bases at V and 6 bases at J, with 13 bases in the middle. The CDR3 contains 13 residues. The germline V gene encodes CDR1 LNHDA and CDR2 SQIVND (reference sequence). The CDR3, as DNA: TGTGCCAGTTGCAAACAGGTGCCCGGGGAGCTGTTTTTT. It specifies CASCKQVPGELFF. The complete variable domain, with remaining parts taken from reference TRBV19 and TRBJ2-2, reads DGGITQSPKYLFRKEGQNVTLSCEQNLNHDAMYWYRQDPGQGLRLIYYSQIVNDFQKGDIAEGYSVSREKKESFPLTVTSAQKNPTAFYLCASCKQVPGELFFGEGSRLTVL.

The J gene is TRBJ2-7, the V gene TRBV20-1, with 11 bases aligning to TRBD1. In germline, CDR1 is DFQATT, CDR2 SNEGSKA (reference sequence). V was clipped by 6 bases and J by 6 bases; unmatched bases: 7. The CDR3 sequence is 13 residues long. The CDR3 sequence: CSALGQGGGEQYV. CDR3 in DNA: TGCAGTGCCCTGGGACAGGGGGGAGGCGAGCAGTACGTC.

This clonotype was counted a few times. The gene calls are TRBV20-1 and TRBJ2-5; 8 nucleotides agree with TRBD1. This CDR3 is built from 15 residues. Losses at the gene ends were 5 bases for V and 4 bases for J; bases not matched to a gene: 12. Germline CDR1 reads DFQATT; CDR2 reads SNEGSKA (reference sequence). CDR3 in amino acids: CSAGPQGAIVETQYF. CDR3 bases: TGCAGTGCTGGGCCTCAGGGGGCGATCGTAGAGACCCAGTACTTC.

V and J are TRBV15 and TRBJ2-1; the D call may be TRBD1 or TRBD2 (5 bases each). Germline CDR1 is LNHNV and CDR2 is YYDKDF (reference sequence). This CDR3 is built from 16 residues. The germline V and J ends were trimmed by 3 bases and 0 bases, with 12 bases remaining between them. CDR3 nucleotide sequence: TGTGCCACCAGCAGCTCCGGGACCTTCTCCTACAATGAGCAGTTCTTC. It yields the protein CATSSSGTFSYNEQFF.

This clonotype was picked up a small number of times. The chain combines TRBV5-1 with TRBJ2-5; 7 bases fit TRBD2. CDR1 and CDR2 (germline): SGHRS, YFSETQ. The J segment lost 4 bases and the V segment lost 1 base, leaving 10 bases of the junction unmatched. CDR3 length equals 16 residues. CDR3 coding DNA: TGCGCCAGCAGCTTGTACTCGGGGGGTCTTGTAGAGACCCAGTACTTC. Its protein is CASSLYSGGLVETQYF.

In this sample, this clonotype turned up a few times. The chain couples TRBV7-7 to TRBJ2-1; D not certain. Deletions cut 2 bases from V and 9 bases from J, with 11 bases between. Looked up from germline, CDR1 is SSHAT and CDR2 is FNYEAQ (reference sequence). The length of the CDR3 is 13 residues. The CDR3 reads CASSLQLEAEQFF. In DNA, the CDR3 is TGTGCCAGCAGCTTACAGCTGGAAGCTGAGCAGTTCTTC. The full variable domain, in which reference TRBV7-7 and TRBJ2-1 provide the parts outside the CDR3, is GAGVSQSPRYKVTKRGQDVTLRCDPISSHATLYWYQQALGQGPEFLTYFNYEAQPDKSGLPSDRFSAERPEGSISTLTIQRTEQRDSAMYRCASSLQLEAEQFFGPGTRLTVL.

The chain carries TRBV7-2 and TRBJ2-7; D may be TRBD1 (6 bases). Germline lookup yields CDR1 SGHTA and CDR2 FQGNSA. V gave up 5 bases and J gave up 5 bases, with 13 bases separating them. The CDR3 length is 13 residues. CDR3 bases: TGTGCCAGCAGCACGCAACAGGGAAACGAGCAGTACTTC. It codes for CASSTQQGNEQYF.

The chain carries TRBV9 and TRBJ1-5, with D tentatively TRBD1 (5 bases). Per the germline V gene, CDR1 is SGDLS and CDR2 is YYNGEE. This CDR3 contains 13 residues. Trimming removed 3 bases at V and 7 bases at J, with 11 bases between. CDR3 in amino acids: CASSGQTGQPQHF. The CDR3 nucleotides read TGTGCCAGCAGCGGTCAAACAGGCCAGCCCCAGCATTTT.